This T cell receptor (beta chain) comes out of a study of T-cell reconstitution after alpha-beta-depleted transplantation in children. This CDR3 contains 13 residues. The V end lost 2 bases, the J end lost 4 bases, and 10 bases lay between the germline ends. CDR1 is SGHRS, CDR2 YFSETQ, per germline. Unique molecular identifiers were incorporated when the TCRbeta library was constructed. Using its own MiXCR run on the PCR reads, TCRdb lists one record per CDR3 protein. Here the sample spans some 400,000 distinct CDR3 sequences, roughly 22% being singletons. The chain employs TRBV5-1 and TRBJ2-7; D gene uncertain. The receptor's source is a human donor who donated a stem cell graft to a child with acute myeloid leukemia. The starting material was PBMCs from the stem cell graft donor, obtained from the stem cell graft. CDR3 nucleotides: TGCGCCAGCAGCTTATCTCAAACTTACGAGCAGTACTTC. Protein sequence: CASSLSQTYEQYF.